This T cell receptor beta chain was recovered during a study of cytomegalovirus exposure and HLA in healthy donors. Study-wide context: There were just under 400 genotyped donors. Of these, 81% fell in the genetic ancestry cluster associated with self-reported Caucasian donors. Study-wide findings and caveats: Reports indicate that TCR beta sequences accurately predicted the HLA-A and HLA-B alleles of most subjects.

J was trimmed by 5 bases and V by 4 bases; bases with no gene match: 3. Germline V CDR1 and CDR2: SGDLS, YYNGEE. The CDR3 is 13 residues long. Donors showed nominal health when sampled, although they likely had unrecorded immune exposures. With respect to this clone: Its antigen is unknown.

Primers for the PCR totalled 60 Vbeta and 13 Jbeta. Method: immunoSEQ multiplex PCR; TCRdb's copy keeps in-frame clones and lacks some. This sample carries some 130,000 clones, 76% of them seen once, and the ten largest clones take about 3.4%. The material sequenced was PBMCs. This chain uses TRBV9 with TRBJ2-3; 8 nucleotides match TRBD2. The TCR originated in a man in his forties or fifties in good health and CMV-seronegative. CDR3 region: CASSPREGDTQYF. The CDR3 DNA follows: TGTGCCAGCAGCCCCCGGGAGGGAGATACGCAGTATTTT.